The sequence of this T cell receptor beta chain was determined in a study of CD8+CD57+ T cells in acquired aplastic anemia. Whole-study context: Mean DNA quantity obtained from sorted CD4+ and CD8+ cells was around 2.9 ug. Whole-study findings and limits: Patients and controls had in common approximately 28 CD8+ CDR3 sequences.

Investigators profiled TCR beta VDJ and CDR3 from genomic DNA template. TCRdb ran MiXCR on the reads and lists one entry per CDR3 protein. Of about 180,000 distinct CDR3 sequences detected, about 60% appear once; the ten largest clones hold approximately 42%. This CDR3 has 15 amino acids. Per the germline V gene, CDR1 is SGHTS and CDR2 is YDEGEE. Sequenced patients had shown CD8+CD57+ cell expansion by flow cytometry. As a group, the patients uniformly had severe acquired aplastic anemia. Details on this clonotype: What it recognizes is unknown. Given a much more abundant clone one base away, this may be a read error.

This TCR was sampled from a human donor with aplastic anemia. Input material: sorted CD4+, CD8+, or CD8+CD57+ T cells (not recorded which) from PBMCs. The V gene is TRBV5-8, the J gene TRBJ2-2, with 9 bases matching TRBD1. The CDR3 loop reads CTSSWGTGWTGELFF. For the CDR3, the DNA is TGTACCAGCAGCTGGGGGACAGGGTGGACCGGGGAGCTGTTTTTT.